This entry lists 17 T cell receptor beta chains sequenced from one sample in a study of blood T cell repertoires in COVID-19 (TCRdb year 2020). Receptor amplification or capture employed the immunoSEQ multiplex PCR assay. TCRdb provides this immuneACCESS table in a form limited to in-frame rearrangements. Some clones are lacking; in checked studies, under half of them reflect an unresolved V gene, and why the rest are absent is not known. The sample includes roughly 69,000 clones, with around four fifths observed a single time. The ten largest account for approximately 10% of the sample. Sequencing used peripheral blood. These TCRs come from a woman aged 45-65 years with acute or convalescent COVID-19.

V is TRBV5-5 and J is TRBJ2-2, with D perhaps matching TRBD1 (6 bases). There are 14 residues in the CDR3. Germline CDR1 is SGHKS and CDR2 is YYEKEE (reference sequence). The ends were cut back, 1 base at V and 4 bases at J, with 8 bases in the middle. The CDR3 sequence is CASSLKGGTGELFF. The CDR3 DNA sequence: TGTGCCAGCAGCTTGAAAGGGGGCACCGGGGAGCTGTTTTTT.

The chain has TRBV10-3 and TRBJ2-7; possibly TRBD1 for D (6 bases). V was shortened by 6 bases and J by 7 bases, with 19 bases between the two germline ends. Germline V lookup: CDR1 ENHRY, CDR2 SYGVKD. The CDR3 totals 14 residues. The CDR3 here is CAIRTENRVGEQYF. CDR3 DNA: TGTGCCATCAGGACGGAAAACAGGGTAGGGGAGCAGTACTTC.

The chain combines TRBV5-5 with TRBJ1-1, with unresolved D. V was cut by 2 bases and J by 1 base, with 9 bases left in between. The CDR3 spans 14 residues. Germline V lookup: CDR1 SGHKS, CDR2 YYEKEE (reference sequence). This CDR3 reads CASSFGQPNTEAFF. CDR3 DNA sequence: TGTGCCAGCAGCTTTGGGCAACCGAACACTGAAGCTTTCTTT.

The chain is built from TRBV5-5 and TRBJ1-1; 7 nucleotides match TRBD1. Germline lookup yields CDR1 SGHKS and CDR2 YYEKEE (reference sequence). The CDR3 spans 17 residues. The V segment lost 0 bases and the J segment 4 bases; nucleotides outside the gene matches: 12. This chain's CDR3 is CASSLVWPETGTTEAFF. The CDR3 DNA reads TGTGCCAGCAGCTTGGTTTGGCCCGAGACAGGGACCACTGAAGCTTTCTTT.

In DNA, the CDR3 is TGCAGCGTTTGCAGGGGAGTAGGGGAAAAACTGTTTTTT. The encoded protein is CSVCRGVGEKLFF. The chain combines TRBV29-1 with TRBJ1-4; perhaps TRBD1 as D (6 bases). This CDR3 comprises 13 residues. Deletions cut 5 bases from V and 8 bases from J, with 15 bases between. CDR1 and CDR2 from the germline V gene are SQVTM and ANQGSEA.

This sequence joins TRBV28 and TRBJ1-6; no clear D. The CDR3 totals 16 residues. V lost 5 bases and J 0 bases, leaving 11 bases between the germline ends. The germline gives CDR1 MDHEN, CDR2 SYDVKM. CDR3 DNA sequence: TGTGCCAGCAGTCCCGGAGGGAGCTCCTATAATTCACCCCTCCACTTT. Residues: CASSPGGSSYNSPLHF.

This clone occurred once. This chain links TRBV19 with TRBJ2-1; 7 nucleotides agree with TRBD2. J was trimmed by 6 bases and V by 1 base; bases with no gene match: 6. Germline V gene data show CDR1 as LNHDA and CDR2 as SQIVND (reference sequence). There are 15 residues in the CDR3. Here the CDR3 reads CASSIGGSYGNEQFF. The CDR3 DNA reads TGTGCCAGTAGTATAGGCGGGAGTTACGGCAATGAGCAGTTCTTC.

This chain uses TRBV6-6 with TRBJ1-1, with 8 bases matching TRBD1. Germline lookup yields CDR1 MNHNY and CDR2 SVGAGI (reference sequence). The CDR3 loop spans 13 amino acids. V lost 7 bases to trimming and J lost 4 bases; unmatched junction nucleotides: 5. The CDR3 spells CASTGGVFTEAFF. The CDR3 bases are TGTGCCAGCACAGGGGGCGTTTTCACTGAAGCTTTCTTT.

This chain connects TRBV6-6 to TRBJ1-5; D remains ambiguous. This CDR3 comprises 14 residues. The germline gives CDR1 MNHNY, CDR2 SVGAGI (reference sequence). V lost 2 bases and J lost 7, with 12 bases in between. CDR3 in amino acids: CASSYNRDQQPQHF. CDR3 in DNA: TGTGCCAGCAGTTACAATCGGGATCAGCAGCCCCAGCATTTT.

This clone has just a few counts. The chain joins TRBV15 to TRBJ2-7; 8 nucleotides align to TRBD1. The CDR3 contains 14 residues. CDR1 is LNHNV and CDR2 is YYDKDF in the germline V gene (reference sequence). The V segment lost 0 bases and the J segment 7 bases; nucleotides outside the gene matches: 5. CDR3 in amino acids: CATSRDQGAGEQYF. CDR3 coding DNA: TGTGCCACCAGCAGAGATCAGGGGGCGGGGGAGCAGTACTTC.

The chain combines TRBV2 with TRBJ2-7, with TRBD2 as a possible D gene (5 bases). The CDR3 runs to 14 residues. The V gene lost 7 bases and the J gene lost 0 bases, with 13 bases spanning the gap. Germline assignment: CDR1 SNHLY and CDR2 FYNNEI. The CDR3 loop is CASIPDGNSYEQYF. The DNA of the CDR3 is TGTGCCAGCATCCCGGACGGGAACTCCTACGAGCAGTACTTC.

Only one count was recorded for this clone. The V gene is TRBV12-5, the J gene TRBJ2-7; 10 bases are shared with TRBD1. Germline CDR1 and CDR2: LGHNT and FRNRAP. The CDR3 contains 14 residues. V shed 6 bases and J 6 bases; nucleotides not matched to a gene: 8. The CDR3 DNA sequence: TGTGCTAGTGGCCCCGGGGACAGGGGAGGCGAGCAGTACTTC. Its protein product is CASGPGDRGGEQYF.

This clone is a singleton in its sample. The V call is TRBV4-1, the J call TRBJ2-3; weak D call: TRBD1 (5 bases). This CDR3 has 17 amino acids. Trimming shortened V by 1 base and J by 2 bases, and 16 bases separated the two germline ends. Germline V gene data show CDR1 as MGHRA and CDR2 as YSYEKL. The CDR3 spells CASSQGSRAYPTDTQYF. The CDR3, as DNA: TGCGCCAGCAGCCAAGGATCCAGGGCCTACCCCACAGATACGCAGTATTTT.

The gene calls are TRBV6-5 and TRBJ1-4; D is uncertain. This CDR3 has 14 residues. The germline V gene has CDR1 MNHEY and CDR2 SVGAGI. V was shortened by 5 bases and J by 1 base, with 8 bases between the two germline ends. CDR3 region: CASSPGGTNEKLFF. The CDR3 region has the DNA TGTGCCAGCAGTCCGGGAGGAACTAATGAAAAACTGTTTTTT.

This chain joins TRBV6-2 or TRBV6-3 and TRBJ1-1, with D unclear. This CDR3 spans 15 amino acids. Germline V gives CDR1 MNHEY, CDR2 SVGEGT. V was pared by 0 bases and J by 0 bases, with 8 bases between. The CDR3 nucleotides read TGTGCCAGCAGTTACTCGAGGTCCCTGAACACTGAAGCTTTCTTT. Protein sequence: CASSYSRSLNTEAFF.

V usage is TRBV2 and J usage is TRBJ1-6; the D gene is possibly TRBD1 (6 bases). The CDR3 has 15 residues. Between the trimmed V and J ends, which lost 3 bases and 7 bases, there was a span of 13 bases. Germline V CDR1 and CDR2: SNHLY, FYNNEI. CDR3 in DNA: TGTGCCAGCAGTGATACGGGACACGGAAATTCACCCCTCCACTTT. Its translation is CASSDTGHGNSPLHF. The variable domain in full, with the rest retrieved from reference TRBV2 and TRBJ1-6, is EPEVTQTPSHQVTQMGQEVILRCVPISNHLYFYWYRQILGQKVEFLVSFYNNEISEKSEIFDDQFSVERPDGSNFTLKIRSTKLEDSAMYFCASSDTGHGNSPLHFGNGTRLTVT.

This clone was seen a single time. The V and J genes are TRBV27 and TRBJ2-5, with 12 bases fitting TRBD2. V shed 2 bases and J 5 bases; nucleotides not matched to a gene: 3. This CDR3 spans 15 amino acids. Germline CDR1 reads MNHEY; CDR2 reads SMNVEV (reference sequence). CDR3 in DNA: TGTGCCAGCAGTTTAGGGACTAGCGGGCGGGAGACCCAGTACTTC. Protein sequence: CASSLGTSGRETQYF.